Following are 8 T cell receptor beta chains from one sample sequenced in a study of CD8 T cells in Susac syndrome. With random hexamers, reverse transcription was performed on about 0.5 to 1 ug of RNA. TCRdb reprocessed the immunoSEQ multiplex PCR reads via MiXCR and lists one record per CDR3 protein. The sample has 85,000 to 95,000 distinct CDR3 sequences; about 95% are singletons. Sample: CD4+ T cells from PBMCs. The origin of the receptors is a human donor with Susac syndrome.

The rearrangement links TRBV27 to TRBJ2-7; D might be TRBD1 (7 bases). The CDR3 length is 15 residues. The V gene's germline CDR1 is MNHEY and CDR2 SMNVEV (reference sequence). V lost 3 bases, J lost 3 bases, and 15 bases lay in between. CDR3 DNA: TGTGCCAGCAGTTTTCAGCAGGGGGGCGGCTACGAGCAGTACTTC. This encodes CASSFQQGGGYEQYF.

The gene calls are TRBV10-3 and TRBJ2-3; D is perhaps TRBD1 (5 bases). The CDR3 is 16 residues long. Germline CDR1 and CDR2: ENHRY and SYGVKD. The V gene lost 0 bases and the J gene lost 2 bases, with 12 bases spanning the gap. CDR3 protein: CAISESDSGNTDTQYF. The CDR3 coding sequence is TGTGCCATCAGTGAGTCCGACAGTGGAAACACAGATACGCAGTATTTT.

J is TRBJ1-2 and V is TRBV30, with a possible D match to TRBD1 (5 bases). The V gene lost 5 bases and the J gene lost 7 bases, with 17 bases spanning the gap. CDR1 and CDR2 (germline): GTSNPN, SVGIG (reference sequence). The CDR3 is 13 amino acids. The CDR3: CAWRRGTVPGYTF. For the CDR3, the DNA is TGTGCCTGGCGTCGGGGGACCGTACCTGGCTACACCTTC.

The V and J genes are TRBV20-1 and TRBJ2-5; 7 bases are shared with TRBD1. The trim removed 5 bases at V and 5 bases at J, leaving 14 bases unmatched. The CDR3 consists of 15 residues. Germline loops: CDR1 DFQATT, CDR2 SNEGSKA (reference sequence). The CDR3 is CSASAPTGAEETQYF. CDR3 DNA sequence: TGCAGTGCTTCGGCTCCCACAGGGGCAGAGGAGACCCAGTACTTC.

This rearrangement joins TRBV19 to TRBJ1-2; 7 nucleotides match TRBD1. The CDR3 is made up of 13 amino acids. V dropped 5 bases and J dropped 3; count of bases not matched to a gene: 3. Germline V lookup: CDR1 LNHDA, CDR2 SQIVND (reference sequence). DNA of the CDR3: TGTGCCAGTAGTGGGGACAGTTACTATGGCTACACCTTC. Its protein is CASSGDSYYGYTF.

This chain links TRBV6-5 with TRBJ2-1, with D uncertain. CDR1 MNHEY and CDR2 SVGAGI come from the germline V gene. The CDR3 is 15 residues long. Trimming stripped 5 bases from V and 0 bases from J, with 11 bases between. CDR3 sequence: CASSPLPNSYNEQFF. For the CDR3, the DNA is TGTGCCAGCAGTCCACTGCCTAACTCCTACAATGAGCAGTTCTTC.

This chain uses TRBV5-1 with TRBJ2-3; D is unresolved. Germline V gene sequence: CDR1 SGHRS, CDR2 YFSETQ. The CDR3 totals 14 residues. V lost 0 bases and J 5 bases, leaving 10 bases between the germline ends. CDR3 DNA sequence: TGCGCCAGCAGCTTGGAATCGGCCAAAGATACGCAGTATTTT. Translating it yields CASSLESAKDTQYF.

V usage is TRBV12-3 or TRBV12-4 and J usage is TRBJ1-2, with D tentatively TRBD1 (6 bases). This CDR3 contains 14 residues. V was pared by 6 bases and J by 2 bases, with 13 bases between. CDR3 residues: CASRPQGMNYGYTF. In DNA form, the CDR3 reads TGTGCCAGCAGACCACAGGGAATGAACTATGGCTACACCTTC.